This TCR beta chain was recorded in a study of blood T cell repertoires in COVID-19. Study background: PBMCs, B-cell-depleted T cells, or T cells were the source of the cDNA or gDNA that made up the material.

About this clone: Other DNA sequences in this specimen translate into the identical CDR3.

Germline trimming cut 3 bases from V and 1 base from J; bases unmatched to any gene: 3. Germline CDR1 MDHEN, CDR2 SYDVKM. This CDR3 contains 15 residues. The authors' processing: The assay estimated nucleated cells by amplifying reference gene primers. Libraries were prepared by immunoSEQ multiplex PCR; TCRdb keeps only in-frame clonotypes and omits some of them. That table gives V, J and clone size, and the DNA gave D and trimming. The sample includes roughly 70,000 clones, 91% of them seen just once. The material sequenced was peripheral blood. This clonotype was sampled from a human donor with active COVID-19. The donor label of this sample is uncertain. This sequence joins TRBV28 and TRBJ1-5; 7 bases align to TRBD1. Here the CDR3 DNA reads TGTGCCAGCAGTTTGGGGACAGCCAGCAATCAGCCCCAGCATTTT. Translating it yields CASSLGTASNQPQHF.